This T cell receptor beta chain was identified during a study of T-cell memory formation after mild COVID-19. Points from the study as a whole: From day 15 to 85, contracting clones were balanced between CD4 and CD8, whereas later expanders leaned toward CD4+.

TCRdb redid the calling of the 5' RACE reads with MiXCR, one entry per CDR3 protein. The sample has more than 350,000 distinct CDR3 sequences; approximately 21% are singletons. Of note for this clonotype: Its specificity is not known.

The sequence came from an adult woman who had mild COVID-19 (a few samples of this study predate the infection). Cell type and time point are not known. Sequenced input: PBMCs or a T cell subset sorted from them (not recorded which).

The CDR3 is CASSGRGTGYETQYF. The DNA of the CDR3 is TGTGCCAGCAGCGGGCGAGGGACAGGGTATGAGACCCAGTACTTC. The V gene is TRBV11-2, the J gene TRBJ2-5; TRBD1 matches 9 bases. V lost 5 bases and J lost 5; bases outside the gene matches: 9. Germline assignment: CDR1 SGHAT and CDR2 FQNNGV. The CDR3 is 15 amino acids. Complete variable domain (other parts from reference TRBV11-2 and TRBJ2-5): EAGVAQSPRYKIIEKRQSVAFWCNPISGHATLYWYQQILGQGPKLLIQFQNNGVVDDSQLPKDRFSAERLKGVDSTLKIQPAKLEDSAVYLCASSGRGTGYETQYFGPGTRLLVL.